This T cell receptor beta chain was observed in a study of graft-versus-host responses after intestinal transplantation. About the research overall: Recipients uniformly received anti-thymocyte globulin induction, followed by tacrolimus and steroids for 2 to 4 years.

Repertoires were generated with immunoSEQ multiplex PCR, while TCRdb's copy carries only in-frame clones and drops some. The sample has roughly 50,000 clones, 80% to 95% seen once; the top ten hold around 2.5%. Germline CDR1 is LNHDA and CDR2 is SQIVND (reference sequence). J was trimmed by 9 bases and V by 6 bases; bases with no gene match: 14. The CDR3 spans 15 residues. Turning to this clone: The antigen remains undetermined.

General study findings and limits: The recipient marrow held GvH clones, and some of them showed up first in ileum or blood. Within the allografts of patients who had graft-donor T cell macrochimerism, graft-versus-host to host-versus-graft clonal ratios were high. Levels of circulating GvH clones at their peak were associated with early post-transplant HvG declines.

The rearrangement links TRBV19 to TRBJ1-5; 7 bases are shared with TRBD1. The receptor was isolated from a human donor who was the organ donor for an intestinal transplant. The sequenced sample was unstimulated CD4+ T cells sorted from spleen or lymph node cells, obtained before transplant. This chain's CDR3 is CASRTLIQGFGPQHF. The CDR3 coding sequence is TGTGCCAGTAGGACATTGATACAGGGGTTCGGGCCCCAGCATTTT.